The sequence of this TCR beta chain was determined in a study of somatic mutations in cytotoxic T cells in rheumatoid arthritis. Sequencing was performed with immunoSEQ multiplex PCR; in TCRdb, only in-frame clones are kept and a portion is missing. The data contain about 15,000 clones, just under 75% of them seen just once; the ten biggest clones take up around 14%. The TCR originated in an adult with rheumatoid arthritis. Sequenced: CD8+ T cells sorted from blood.

The CDR3 loop is CASSPSGLQINEQFF. The CDR3 nucleotides read TGTGCCAGCAGTCCCTCGGGACTCCAGATCAATGAGCAGTTCTTC. The V call is TRBV6-6, the J call TRBJ2-1; a possible D gene is TRBD2 (6 bases). The CDR3 spans 15 residues. Trimming removed 5 bases from V and 6 bases from J, with 17 bases in between. CDR1 is MNHNY, CDR2 SVGAGI, per germline (reference sequence).